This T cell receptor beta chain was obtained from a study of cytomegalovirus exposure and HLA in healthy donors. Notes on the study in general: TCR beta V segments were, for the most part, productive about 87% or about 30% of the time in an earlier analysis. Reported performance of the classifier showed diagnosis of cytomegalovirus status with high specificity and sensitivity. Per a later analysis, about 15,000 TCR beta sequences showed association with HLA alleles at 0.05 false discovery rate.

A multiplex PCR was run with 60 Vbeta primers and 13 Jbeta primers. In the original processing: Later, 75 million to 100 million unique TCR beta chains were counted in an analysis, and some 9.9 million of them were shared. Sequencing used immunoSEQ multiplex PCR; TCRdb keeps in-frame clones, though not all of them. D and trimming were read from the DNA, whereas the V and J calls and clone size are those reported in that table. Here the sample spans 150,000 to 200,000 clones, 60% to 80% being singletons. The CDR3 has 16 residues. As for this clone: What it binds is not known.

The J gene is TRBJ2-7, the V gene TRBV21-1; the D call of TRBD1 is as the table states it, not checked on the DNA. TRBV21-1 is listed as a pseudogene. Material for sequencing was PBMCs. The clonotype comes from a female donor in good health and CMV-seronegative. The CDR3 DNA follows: TGTGCCAGCAGCACGGGACATCGCCTACCGACCTACGAGCAGTACTTC. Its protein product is CASSTGHRLPTYEQYF.